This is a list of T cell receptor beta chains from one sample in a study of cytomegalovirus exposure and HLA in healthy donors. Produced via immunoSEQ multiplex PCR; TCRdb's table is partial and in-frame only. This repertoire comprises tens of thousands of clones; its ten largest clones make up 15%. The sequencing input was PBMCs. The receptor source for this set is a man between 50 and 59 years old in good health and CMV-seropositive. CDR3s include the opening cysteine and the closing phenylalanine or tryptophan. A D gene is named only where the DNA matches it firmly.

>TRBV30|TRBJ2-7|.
TGTGCCTGGAGTGACGGGAGTAGGCCCTACGAGCAGTACTTC
CAWSDGSRPYEQYF
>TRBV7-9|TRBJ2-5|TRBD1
TGTGCCAGCAGCCAGACAGGGGGAGAGACCCAGTACTTC
CASSQTGGETQYF
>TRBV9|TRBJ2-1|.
TGTGCCAGCAGCGTAGGTGGCGGAAGCTCCTACAATGAGCAGTTCTTC
CASSVGGGSSYNEQFF
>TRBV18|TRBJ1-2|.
TGTGCCAGCTCACCACCGGTCCGGAACTATGGCTACACCTTC
CASSPPVRNYGYTF
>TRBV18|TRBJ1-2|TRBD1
TGTGCCAGCTCACTCTATACAGGGGGCGCGAATGGCTACACCTTC
CASSLYTGGANGYTF
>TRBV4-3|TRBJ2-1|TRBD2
TGCGCCAGCAGCCTAAGCGGGACGAGCTCCGACAATGAGCAGTTCTTC
CASSLSGTSSDNEQFF
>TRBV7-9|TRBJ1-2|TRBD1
TGTGCCAGCAGCCCGATAGGACAGGGCCGCTTGGACTATGGCTACACCTTC
CASSPIGQGRLDYGYTF
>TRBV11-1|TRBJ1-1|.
TGTGCCAGCAGCTTCTCCGGAGCTGAAGCTTTCTTT
CASSFSGAEAFF
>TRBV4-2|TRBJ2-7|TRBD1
TGTGCCAGCAGATACTGGACAGGGGGCTACGAGCAGTACTTC
CASRYWTGGYEQYF
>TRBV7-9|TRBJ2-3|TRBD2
TGTGCCAGCAGCTTAGTAGCGGGTCGGACGCAGTATTTT
CASSLVAGRTQYF
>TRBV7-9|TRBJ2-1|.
TGTGCCAGCAGCTTGGCCCGTAGCGGCTCCTACAATGAGCAGTTCTTC
CASSLARSGSYNEQFF
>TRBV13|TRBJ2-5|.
TGTGCCAGCAGCTTAAGGCAGGGGCAGGGAGAGACCCAGTACTTC
CASSLRQGQGETQYF
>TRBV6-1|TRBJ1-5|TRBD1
TGTGCCAGCAGTGAAGCAGGACAGGGGGATCAGCCCCAGCATTTT
CASSEAGQGDQPQHF
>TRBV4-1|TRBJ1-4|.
TGCGCCAGCAGCCAAGCATTGAACGGGAGGGAAAAACTGTTTTTT
CASSQALNGREKLFF
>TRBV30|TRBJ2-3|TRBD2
TGTGCCTGGAGTAGGGGACTAGCGGGAGGGCCCGATACGCAGTATTTT
CAWSRGLAGGPDTQYF
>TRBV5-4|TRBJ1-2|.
TGTGCCAGCAGCTTGTCTGGGTCCCTAGCTAACTATGGCTACACCTTC
CASSLSGSLANYGYTF